The T cell receptor (beta chain) under discussion was sequenced for a study of cytomegalovirus exposure and HLA in healthy donors. Study observations and caveats: Cytomegalovirus association was assigned to 150 to 200 TCR beta chains. Whilst most TCR sequences proved rare, a subset of public TCRs occurred across many donors. A later analysis found first-cohort TCR clusters tended to co-occur in the 100 to 150 validation repertoires.

Remarks on this clone: Antigen specificity is unknown.

CDR1 is MGHRA, CDR2 YSYEKL, per germline. The length of the CDR3 is 15 residues. With V trimmed by 0 bases and J by 1 base, 2 bases remained unmatched. Assay used: immunoSEQ multiplex PCR; TCRdb lists only in-frame clones, some missing. The sample shows 150,000 to 200,000 clones, 86% of them seen only once. The sequence was obtained from a young woman in good health and CMV-seronegative. The chain combines TRBV4-1 with TRBJ2-5; 7 bases are shared with TRBD1. The specimen was PBMCs. The DNA of the CDR3 is TGCGCCAGCAGCCAAGATAGGGACAGCCAAGAGACCCAGTACTTC. Its protein product is CASSQDRDSQETQYF.